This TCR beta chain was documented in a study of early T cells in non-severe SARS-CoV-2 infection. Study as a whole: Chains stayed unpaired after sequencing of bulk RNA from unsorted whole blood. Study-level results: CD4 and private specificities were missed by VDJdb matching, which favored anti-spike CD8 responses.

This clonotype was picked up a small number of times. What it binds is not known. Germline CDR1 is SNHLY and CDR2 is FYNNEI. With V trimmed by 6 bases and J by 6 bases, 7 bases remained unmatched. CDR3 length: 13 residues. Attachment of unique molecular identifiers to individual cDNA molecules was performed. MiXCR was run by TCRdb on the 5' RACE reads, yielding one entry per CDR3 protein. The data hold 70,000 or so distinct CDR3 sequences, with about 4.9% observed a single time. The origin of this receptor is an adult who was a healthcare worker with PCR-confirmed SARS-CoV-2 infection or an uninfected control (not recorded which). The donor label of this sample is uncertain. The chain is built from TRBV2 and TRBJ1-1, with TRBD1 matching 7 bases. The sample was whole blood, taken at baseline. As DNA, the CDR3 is TGTGCCAGCAGAGAGGGGGCTACGGCTGAAGCTTTCTTT. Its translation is CASREGATAEAFF.